This TCR beta chain was obtained from a study of blood T cell repertoires in COVID-19. Turning to the study itself: The United States, Italy and Spain provided the acute and convalescent COVID-19 samples. In each case, the material was cDNA or gDNA derived from T cells, B-cell-depleted T cells, or PBMCs.

The CDR3 runs to 13 residues. V was cut by 6 bases and J by 4 bases, with 12 bases left in between. Original methodology: Reference gene primer amplification yielded estimated nucleated cell counts. Data came from immunoSEQ multiplex PCR; TCRdb stores just in-frame clones and leaves some out. V, J and clone size are taken as reported in that table, and D and trimming were inferred from the DNA itself. The table shows approximately 64,000 clones, with roughly 88% occurring only once. The sequencing sample was made of peripheral blood. The clonotype originates from a man in his 70s with acute or convalescent COVID-19. The chain is built from TRBV12-3 or TRBV12-4 and TRBJ1-2; TRBD1 is a possible D gene (6 bases). The CDR3 loop is CASRPQGSYGYTF. Written as DNA, the CDR3 is TGTGCCAGCAGACCCCAGGGGAGCTATGGCTACACCTTC.